The 14 T cell receptor beta chains below were found in one sample sequenced in a study of T cell responses to AZD1222 COVID-19 vaccine. Sequencing used immunoSEQ multiplex PCR; TCRdb keeps in-frame clones, though not all of them. The sample yields around 99,000 clones, around nine tenths seen once. The material sequenced was peripheral blood, taken 28 days after the second AZD1222 dose. The receptors shown here come from an adult who received the AZD1222 COVID-19 vaccine.

The chain couples TRBV6-6 to TRBJ1-4; D is possibly TRBD1 (5 bases). The CDR3 spans 14 residues. Germline CDR1 reads MNHNY; CDR2 reads SVGAGI (reference sequence). V lost 3 bases and J lost 8, with 13 bases in between. In nucleotides, the CDR3 is TGTGCCAGCAGTTATGGGCAGGGTTGGGAAAAACTGTTTTTT. Encoded protein: CASSYGQGWEKLFF.

This chain links TRBV10-3 with TRBJ2-3; either TRBD1 or TRBD2 may supply D (6 bases each). The V end lost 10 bases, the J end lost 2 bases, and 16 bases lay between the germline ends. CDR1 and CDR2 from the germline V gene are ENHRY and SYGVKD. The CDR3 sequence is 14 residues long. The CDR3 loop reads CATLPGALTDTQYF. The CDR3 DNA follows: TGTGCCACCCTACCGGGGGCCCTCACAGATACGCAGTATTTT.

This sequence joins TRBV7-9 and TRBJ2-3, with 7 nucleotides matching TRBD1. CDR1 and CDR2 from the germline V gene are SEHNR and FQNEAQ (reference sequence). J lost 2 bases, V lost 3 bases, and 2 bases had no gene match. This CDR3 contains 14 residues. CDR3 DNA: TGTGCCAGCAGCTTGGGACAGTACACAGATACGCAGTATTTT. Translated: CASSLGQYTDTQYF.

The genes are TRBV9 and TRBJ2-1; TRBD2 matches 10 bases. Germline V gives CDR1 SGDLS, CDR2 YYNGEE. The junction had 10 bases not matched to a gene; V was cut back by 0 bases and J by 16 bases. This CDR3 is 14 amino acids long. The CDR3 reads CASSVAPSGGPFFF. The CDR3 DNA reads as TGTGCCAGCAGCGTAGCCCCTAGCGGGGGACCATTTTTCTTC.

The chain uses TRBV19 and TRBJ1-2, with D tentatively TRBD1 (5 bases). The CDR3 extends over 13 amino acids. Germline V gene lookup returns CDR1 LNHDA and CDR2 SQIVND (reference sequence). V lost 5 bases, J lost 3 bases, and 10 bases lay in between. CDR3 region: CASSGPGDYGYTF. CDR3 coding DNA: TGTGCCAGTAGTGGTCCGGGGGACTATGGCTACACCTTC.

This clone was counted a single time. J is TRBJ2-7 and V is TRBV2; no clear D gene. CDR1 and CDR2 (germline): SNHLY, FYNNEI. This CDR3 region has 12 residues. Trimming left V 6 bases short and J 4 bases short, with 10 bases between. This chain's CDR3 is CASSDMPYEQYF. The CDR3 DNA sequence: TGTGCCAGCAGCGATATGCCATACGAGCAGTACTTC.

This sequence joins TRBV27 and TRBJ1-4; the D gene is possibly TRBD1 (6 bases). This CDR3 comprises 16 residues. Deletions cut 0 bases from V and 8 bases from J, with 16 bases between. Germline V lookup: CDR1 MNHEY, CDR2 SMNVEV (reference sequence). DNA for the CDR3: TGTGCCAGCAGTTTATCCGCCTTCAGGGGACGGGAAAAACTGTTTTTT. Residues: CASSLSAFRGREKLFF.

The chain recombines TRBV6-2 or TRBV6-3 with TRBJ1-2; D unresolved. Germline CDR1 MNHEY, CDR2 SVGEGT. The CDR3 runs to 12 residues. V was cut by 5 bases and J by 7 bases, with 11 bases left in between. CDR3 residues: CASSRTEFGYTF. DNA for the CDR3: TGTGCCAGCAGTAGGACTGAATTTGGCTACACCTTC.

The chain combines TRBV11-2 with TRBJ1-6; a possible D gene is TRBD1 (6 bases). Trimming pared 5 bases from V and 9 bases from J, leaving 14 bases between. The V gene's germline CDR1 is SGHAT and CDR2 FQNNGV. This CDR3 contains 14 residues. The CDR3 spells CASSGATGSSPLHF. The CDR3 region has the DNA TGTGCCAGCAGCGGGGCTACAGGGAGTTCACCCCTCCACTTT. Full variable domain (remainder filled in from reference TRBV11-2 and TRBJ1-6): EAGVAQSPRYKIIEKRQSVAFWCNPISGHATLYWYQQILGQGPKLLIQFQNNGVVDDSQLPKDRFSAERLKGVDSTLKIQPAKLEDSAVYLCASSGATGSSPLHFGNGTRLTVT.

This sequence joins TRBV30 and TRBJ1-4, with D uncertain. This CDR3 has 11 residues. The germline V gene has CDR1 GTSNPN and CDR2 SVGIG (reference sequence). V lost 7 bases and J lost 8, with 11 bases in between. CDR3 region: CASGPGEKLFF. CDR3 coding DNA: TGTGCCTCCGGACCGGGGGAAAAACTGTTTTTT. Complete variable domain (other parts from reference TRBV30 and TRBJ1-4): SQTIHQWPATLVQPVGSPLSLECTVEGTSNPNLYWYRQAAGRGLQLLFYSVGIGQISSEVPQNLSASRPQDRQFILSSKKLLLSDSGFYLCASGPGEKLFFGSGTQLSVL.

The gene calls are TRBV5-1 and TRBJ2-7; D is ambiguous. CDR3 length equals 13 residues. Germline CDR1 is SGHRS and CDR2 is YFSETQ. Trimming cost V 0 bases and J 0 bases, with 4 bases left between them. The CDR3 sequence: CASSLDFSYEQYF. For the CDR3, the DNA is TGCGCCAGCAGCTTGGACTTCTCCTACGAGCAGTACTTC.

The chain uses TRBV7-6 and TRBJ2-1; 8 bases fit TRBD1. The trim removed 5 bases at V and 12 bases at J, leaving 12 bases unmatched. The CDR3 has 14 residues. Germline V gene sequence: CDR1 SGHVS, CDR2 FNYEAQ. CDR3 nucleotide sequence: TGTGCCAGCAGCGCCGGGACAGGCCCCGGGGGGCAGTTCTTC. This translates into CASSAGTGPGGQFF.

The chain couples TRBV6-5 to TRBJ1-1, with 8 bases fitting TRBD1. The CDR3 runs to 15 residues. After removal of 5 bases from V and 5 bases from J, the junction contained 10 bases not matched to a gene. Germline V gene sequence: CDR1 MNHEY, CDR2 SVGAGI. The CDR3: CASSPPDRGGTEAFF. DNA of the CDR3: TGTGCCAGCAGTCCCCCAGACAGGGGAGGGACTGAAGCTTTCTTT.

The chain employs TRBV6-2 or TRBV6-3 and TRBJ1-2; 7 bases line up with TRBD1. The CDR3 runs 17 residues. Germline V lookup: CDR1 MNHEY, CDR2 SVGEGT. Losses at the gene ends were 6 bases for V and 0 bases for J; bases not matched to a gene: 13. The CDR3 protein is CASSSRIRQGTNYGYTF. For the CDR3, the DNA is TGTGCCAGCAGCTCGAGGATCAGACAGGGCACTAACTATGGCTACACCTTC.